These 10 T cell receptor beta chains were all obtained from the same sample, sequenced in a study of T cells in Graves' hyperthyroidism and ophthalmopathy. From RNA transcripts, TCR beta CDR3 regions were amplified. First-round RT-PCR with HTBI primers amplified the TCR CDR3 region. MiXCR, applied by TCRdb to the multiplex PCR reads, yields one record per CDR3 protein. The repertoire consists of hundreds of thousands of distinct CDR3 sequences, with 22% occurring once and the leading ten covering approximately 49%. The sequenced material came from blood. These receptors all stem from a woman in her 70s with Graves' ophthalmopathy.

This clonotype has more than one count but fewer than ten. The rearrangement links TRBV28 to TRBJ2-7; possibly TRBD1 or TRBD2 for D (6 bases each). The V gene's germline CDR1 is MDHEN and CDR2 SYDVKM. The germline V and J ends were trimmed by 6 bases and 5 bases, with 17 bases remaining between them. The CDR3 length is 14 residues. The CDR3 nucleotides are TGTGCCAGCAGCCCGAAAGGGGGGCGGAACGAGCAGTACTTC. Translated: CASSPKGGRNEQYF.

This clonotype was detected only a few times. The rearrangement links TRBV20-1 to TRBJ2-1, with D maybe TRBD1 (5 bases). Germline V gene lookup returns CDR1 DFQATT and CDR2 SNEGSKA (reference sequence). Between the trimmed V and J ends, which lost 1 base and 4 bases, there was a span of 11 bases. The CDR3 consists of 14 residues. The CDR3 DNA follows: TGCAGTGCTAGAGTGAAGACAGCTTACAATGAGCAGTTCTTC. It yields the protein CSARVKTAYNEQFF.

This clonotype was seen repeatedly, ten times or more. CDR3 nucleotide sequence: TGTGCCAGCAGTCCATACCAGGTGTTTTACCAAGAGACCCAGTACTTC. It is translated as CASSPYQVFYQETQYF. The chain has TRBV12-3 or TRBV12-4 and TRBJ2-5; D is unresolved. The CDR3 totals 16 residues. The V gene lost 5 bases and the J gene lost 0 bases, with 16 bases spanning the gap.

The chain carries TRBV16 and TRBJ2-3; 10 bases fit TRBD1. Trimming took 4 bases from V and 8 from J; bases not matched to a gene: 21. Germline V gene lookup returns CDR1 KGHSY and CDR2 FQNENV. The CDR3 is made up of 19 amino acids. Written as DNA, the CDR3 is TGTGCCAGCAGCCCACTAACTAATGACAGGGGGCCACGCTACGCTACGCAGTATTTT. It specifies CASSPLTNDRGPRYATQYF.

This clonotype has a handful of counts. Here the CDR3 reads CASGSLRLAGLTLEYNEQFF. Here the CDR3 DNA reads TGTGCTAGTGGTTCCCTTAGGCTAGCGGGTCTTACCCTCGAGTACAATGAGCAGTTCTTC. The chain joins TRBV12-5 to TRBJ2-1; TRBD2 aligns across 8 bases. The CDR3 extends over 20 amino acids. Trimming removed 4 bases from V and 4 bases from J; junction bases left unmatched: 21. Germline-derived CDR1 and CDR2 are LGHNT and FRNRAP.

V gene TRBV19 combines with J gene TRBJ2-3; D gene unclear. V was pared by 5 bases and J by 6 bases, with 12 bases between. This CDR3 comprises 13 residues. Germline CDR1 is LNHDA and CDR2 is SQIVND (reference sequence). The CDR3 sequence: CASSSRPRDTQYF. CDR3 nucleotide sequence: TGTGCCAGTAGTTCGAGGCCGAGGGATACGCAGTATTTT.

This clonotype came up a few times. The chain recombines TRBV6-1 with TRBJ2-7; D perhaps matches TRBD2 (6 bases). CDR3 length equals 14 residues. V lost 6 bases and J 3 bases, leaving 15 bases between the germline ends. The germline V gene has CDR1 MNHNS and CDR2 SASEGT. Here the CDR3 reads CASSNVEGGYEQYF. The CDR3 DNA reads TGTGCCAGCAGCAATGTAGAGGGAGGCTACGAGCAGTACTTC.

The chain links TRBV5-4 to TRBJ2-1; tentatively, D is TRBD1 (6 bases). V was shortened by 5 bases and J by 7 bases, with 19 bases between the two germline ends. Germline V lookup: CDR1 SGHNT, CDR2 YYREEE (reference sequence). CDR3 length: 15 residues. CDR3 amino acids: CASSSGTRLRNEQFF. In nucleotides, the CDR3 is TGTGCCAGCAGTTCCGGGACAAGACTGCGGAATGAGCAGTTCTTC.

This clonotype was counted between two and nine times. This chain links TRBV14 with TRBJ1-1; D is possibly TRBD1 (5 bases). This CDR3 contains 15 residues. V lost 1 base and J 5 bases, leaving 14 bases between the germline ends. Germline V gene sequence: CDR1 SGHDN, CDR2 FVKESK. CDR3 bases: TGTGCCAGCAGCCAAGGCCCCAGGGTCGGTACTGAAGCTTTCTTT. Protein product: CASSQGPRVGTEAFF.

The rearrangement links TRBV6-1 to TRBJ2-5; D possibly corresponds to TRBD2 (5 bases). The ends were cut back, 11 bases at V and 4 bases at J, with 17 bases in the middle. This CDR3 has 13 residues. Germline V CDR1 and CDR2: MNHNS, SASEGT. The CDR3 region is CAGQGPGGETQYF. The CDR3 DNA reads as TGTGCCGGCCAAGGCCCTGGAGGAGAGACCCAGTACTTC.